This TCR beta chain was recovered during a study of cytotoxic CD8 clonotypes in ibrutinib-treated CLL. Study overall: Partial responses totalled 24 and complete responses 2; after median roughly 68 months, approximately 15 remained remitted and approximately 12 progressed.

Study findings and constraints: Baseline-level clonality went beyond age-matched healthy donors and moved in step with circulating CD8+ T-cell counts.

As for this clone: Its antigen is unknown.

Clones were sequenced by immunoSEQ multiplex PCR, and TCRdb holds only the in-frame ones, with some missing. The repertoire holds around 15,000 clones, roughly two thirds seen once, with 18% in the top ten. V was pared by 4 bases and J by 1 base, with 5 bases of the junction left unmatched. From germline, CDR1 is SGHNT and CDR2 YYREEE (reference sequence). The CDR3 totals 16 residues. The input for sequencing was PBMCs, taken before ibrutinib treatment. V is TRBV5-4 and J is TRBJ2-2, with TRBD2 matching over 9 bases. This clonotype originated in a human donor with chronic lymphocytic leukemia. CDR3 protein: CASSTPLAGNTGELFF. The CDR3 DNA is TGTGCCAGCAGCACACCACTAGCGGGGAACACCGGGGAGCTGTTTTTT.